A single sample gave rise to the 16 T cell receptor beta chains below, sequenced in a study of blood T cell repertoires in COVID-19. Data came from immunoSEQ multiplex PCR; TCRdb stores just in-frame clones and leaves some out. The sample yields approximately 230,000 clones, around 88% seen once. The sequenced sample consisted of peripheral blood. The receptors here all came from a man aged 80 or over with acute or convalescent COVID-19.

DNA of the CDR3: TGTGCCATCACTGGGACTTTGGCTAACTATGGCTACACCTTC. Amino acids: CAITGTLANYGYTF. The chain recombines TRBV10-3 with TRBJ1-2, with D maybe TRBD1 (5 bases). Deletions cut 7 bases from V and 0 bases from J, with 12 bases between. Germline CDR1 is ENHRY and CDR2 is SYGVKD. This CDR3 contains 14 residues.

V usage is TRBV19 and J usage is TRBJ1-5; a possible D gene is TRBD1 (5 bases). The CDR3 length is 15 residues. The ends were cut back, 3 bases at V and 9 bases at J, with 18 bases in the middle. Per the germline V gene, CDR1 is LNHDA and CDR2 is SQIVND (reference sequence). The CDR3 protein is CASSIGAGQEGPQHF. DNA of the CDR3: TGTGCCAGTAGTATTGGGGCCGGTCAGGAGGGGCCCCAGCATTTT.

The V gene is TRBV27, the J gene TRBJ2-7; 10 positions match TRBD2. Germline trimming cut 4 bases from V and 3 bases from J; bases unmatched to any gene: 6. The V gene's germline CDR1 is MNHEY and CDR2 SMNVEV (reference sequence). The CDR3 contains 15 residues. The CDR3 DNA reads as TGTGCCAGCAGTTCCAGGACTAGCGGAAACTACGAGCAGTACTTC. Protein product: CASSSRTSGNYEQYF.

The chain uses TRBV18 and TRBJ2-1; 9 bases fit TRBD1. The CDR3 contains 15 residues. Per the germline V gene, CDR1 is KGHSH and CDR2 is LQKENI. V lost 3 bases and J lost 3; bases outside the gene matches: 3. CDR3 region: CASSPLGQGYNEQFF. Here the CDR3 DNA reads TGTGCCAGCTCACCGCTGGGACAGGGCTACAATGAGCAGTTCTTC.

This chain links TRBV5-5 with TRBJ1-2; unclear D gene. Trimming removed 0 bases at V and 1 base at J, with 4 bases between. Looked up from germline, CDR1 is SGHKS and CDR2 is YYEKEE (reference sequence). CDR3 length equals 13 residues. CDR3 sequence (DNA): TGTGCCAGCAGCTTGGGACTTAACTATGGCTACACCTTC. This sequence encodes CASSLGLNYGYTF.

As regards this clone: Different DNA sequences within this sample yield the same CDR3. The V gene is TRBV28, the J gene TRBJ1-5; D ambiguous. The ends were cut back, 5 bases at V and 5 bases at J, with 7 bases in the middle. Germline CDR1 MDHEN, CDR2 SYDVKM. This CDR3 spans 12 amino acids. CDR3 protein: CASSPSHQPQHF. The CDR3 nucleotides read TGTGCCAGCAGTCCCAGTCATCAGCCCCAGCATTTT.

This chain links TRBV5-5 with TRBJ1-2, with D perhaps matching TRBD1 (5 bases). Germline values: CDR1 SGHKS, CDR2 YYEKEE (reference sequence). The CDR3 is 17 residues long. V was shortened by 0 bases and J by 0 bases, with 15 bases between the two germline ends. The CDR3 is CASSLALGVLTNYGYTF. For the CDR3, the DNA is TGTGCCAGCAGCTTGGCCTTAGGGGTCCTCACTAACTATGGCTACACCTTC.

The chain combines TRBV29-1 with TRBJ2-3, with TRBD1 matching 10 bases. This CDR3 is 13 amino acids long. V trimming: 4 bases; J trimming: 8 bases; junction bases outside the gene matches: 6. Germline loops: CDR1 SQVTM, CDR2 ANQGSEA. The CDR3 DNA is TGCAGCGTTGTTGGGACAGGGGAGGGTACGCAGTATTTT. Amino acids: CSVVGTGEGTQYF.

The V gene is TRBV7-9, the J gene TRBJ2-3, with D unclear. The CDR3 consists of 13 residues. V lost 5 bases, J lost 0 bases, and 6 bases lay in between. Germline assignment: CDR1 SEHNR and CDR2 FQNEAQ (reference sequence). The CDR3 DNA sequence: TGTGCCAGCAGCGCTACTAGCACAGATACGCAGTATTTT. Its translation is CASSATSTDTQYF.

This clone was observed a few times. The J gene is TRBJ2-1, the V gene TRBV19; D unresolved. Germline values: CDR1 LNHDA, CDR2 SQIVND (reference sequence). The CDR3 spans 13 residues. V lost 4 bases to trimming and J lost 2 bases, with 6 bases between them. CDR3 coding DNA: TGTGCCAGTAGTAGCGTGACCTACAATGAGCAGTTCTTC. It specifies CASSSVTYNEQFF.

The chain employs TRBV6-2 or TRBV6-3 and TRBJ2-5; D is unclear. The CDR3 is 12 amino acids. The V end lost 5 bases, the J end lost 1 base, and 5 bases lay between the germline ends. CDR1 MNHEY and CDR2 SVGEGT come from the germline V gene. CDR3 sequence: CASSTVQETQYF. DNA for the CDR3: TGTGCCAGCAGTACGGTCCAAGAGACCCAGTACTTC.

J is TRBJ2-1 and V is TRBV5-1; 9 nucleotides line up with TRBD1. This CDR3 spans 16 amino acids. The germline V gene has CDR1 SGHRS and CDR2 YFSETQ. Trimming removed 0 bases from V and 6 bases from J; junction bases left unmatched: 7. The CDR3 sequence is CASSLVGDRVGNEQFF. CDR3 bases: TGCGCCAGCAGCTTGGTTGGGGACAGGGTAGGCAATGAGCAGTTCTTC.

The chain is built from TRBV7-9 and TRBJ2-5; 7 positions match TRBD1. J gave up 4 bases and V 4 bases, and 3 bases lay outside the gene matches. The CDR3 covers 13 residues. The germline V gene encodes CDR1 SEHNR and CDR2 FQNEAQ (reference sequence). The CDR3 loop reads CASSWDSLETQYF. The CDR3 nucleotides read TGTGCCAGCAGCTGGGACAGCTTAGAGACCCAGTACTTC.

The CDR3 is CASSTRQATNEKLFF. CDR3 coding DNA: TGTGCCAGTAGTACCCGACAGGCGACTAATGAAAAACTGTTTTTT. This chain links TRBV19 with TRBJ1-4, with D possibly being TRBD1 (6 bases). The germline V and J ends were trimmed by 4 bases and 2 bases, with 11 bases remaining between them. This CDR3 is 15 amino acids long. Germline V lookup: CDR1 LNHDA, CDR2 SQIVND (reference sequence).

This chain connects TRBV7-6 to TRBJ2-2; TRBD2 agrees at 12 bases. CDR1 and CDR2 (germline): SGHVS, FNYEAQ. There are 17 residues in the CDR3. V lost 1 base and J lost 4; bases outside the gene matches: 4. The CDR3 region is CASSLEASGRATGELFF. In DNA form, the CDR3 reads TGTGCCAGCAGCTTAGAGGCTAGCGGGAGGGCCACCGGGGAGCTGTTTTTT.

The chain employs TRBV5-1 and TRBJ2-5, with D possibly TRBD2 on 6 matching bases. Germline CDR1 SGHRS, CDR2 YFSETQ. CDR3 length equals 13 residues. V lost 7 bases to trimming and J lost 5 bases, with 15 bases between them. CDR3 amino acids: CASFGGPRETQYF. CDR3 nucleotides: TGCGCCAGCTTCGGAGGGCCACGGGAGACCCAGTACTTC.